One sample yielded the 18 T cell receptor beta chains listed below, sequenced in a study of CD8 T cells in ankylosing spondylitis. Notes on the study in general: A TCR beta motif of under ten highly homologous variants seemed to mark ankylosing spondylitis blood.

TCRdb reprocessed the 5' RACE reads via MiXCR and lists one record per CDR3 protein. The sample holds roughly 490,000 distinct CDR3 sequences, approximately 5.3% seen once. What these receptors recognize is not known. Sequencing input: blood, either unsorted or a sorted T cell fraction (not recorded which). These receptors were taken from a male donor with ankylosing spondylitis.

The J gene is TRBJ2-2, the V gene TRBV5-1, with 8 bases fitting TRBD2. Germline trimming cut 0 bases from V and 5 bases from J; bases unmatched to any gene: 6. This CDR3 is 16 amino acids long. Germline values: CDR1 SGHRS, CDR2 YFSETQ. The CDR3 sequence: CASSLAAGGLTGELFF. Written as DNA, the CDR3 is TGCGCCAGCAGCTTGGCGGCGGGAGGTCTTACCGGGGAGCTGTTTTTT.

This clonotype was seen ten or more times. The J gene is TRBJ2-2, the V gene TRBV4-2; a weak D match, TRBD2 (7 bases). Trimming removed 8 bases from V and 7 bases from J, with 17 bases in between. Germline V lookup: CDR1 LGHNA, CDR2 YNFKEQ. The length of the CDR3 is 14 residues. The CDR3, as DNA: TGTGCCAGCTGTCCCGGGGGGCCGATCGGGGAGCTGTTTTTT. It codes for CASCPGGPIGELFF.

The rearrangement links TRBV6-2 or TRBV6-3 to TRBJ1-1, with 8 bases aligning to TRBD1. Germline V gene sequence: CDR1 MNHEY, CDR2 SVGEGT. The V and J ends lost 5 bases and 10 bases, in that order; junction bases with no gene match: 9. This CDR3 has 13 amino acids. Written as DNA, the CDR3 is TGTGCCAGCAGTGTGACAGGGGAGGTTCGAGCTTTCTTT. Protein: CASSVTGEVRAFF.

The V call is TRBV30, the J call TRBJ1-1; D uncertain. With 4 bases removed from V and 1 base from J, the gap between germline ends came to 13 bases. This CDR3 has 14 amino acids. The germline V gene encodes CDR1 GTSNPN and CDR2 SVGIG (reference sequence). The CDR3 sequence is CAWKFYPGNTEAFF. CDR3 coding DNA: TGTGCCTGGAAATTTTACCCCGGGAACACTGAAGCTTTCTTT.

This clonotype was counted ten times or more. This rearrangement joins TRBV10-3 to TRBJ1-1, with a tentative D call TRBD1 (6 bases). The V end lost 6 bases, the J end lost 2 bases, and 7 bases lay between the germline ends. Germline loops: CDR1 ENHRY, CDR2 SYGVKD. CDR3 size: 12 residues. The CDR3 region has the DNA TGTGCCATCAGGGGGGCCAACACTGAAGCTTTCTTT. Protein: CAIRGANTEAFF.

This clonotype was recorded at least ten times. The chain couples TRBV6-4 to TRBJ1-1; D unclear. Germline CDR1 reads MRHNA; CDR2 reads SNTAGT. V was cut by 0 bases and J by 8 bases, with 7 bases left in between. There are 12 residues in the CDR3. CDR3 sequence: CASSDSLGEAFF. As DNA, the CDR3 is TGTGCCAGCAGTGACTCGTTGGGGGAAGCTTTCTTT.

In this sample, this clonotype turned up many times. The chain employs TRBV10-2 and TRBJ2-1; 8 bases line up with TRBD2. V lost 4 bases and J lost 4; bases outside the gene matches: 6. CDR1 and CDR2 from the germline V gene are WSHSY and SAAADI. CDR3 length: 15 residues. DNA of the CDR3: TGCGCCAGCAGTGTTCGAGCGGGGGATTACAATGAGCAGTTCTTC. It encodes CASSVRAGDYNEQFF.

This clonotype was observed many times. The chain joins TRBV20-1 to TRBJ2-1; D is unresolved. CDR3 length equals 13 residues. The ends were cut back, 2 bases at V and 4 bases at J, with 9 bases in the middle. CDR1 is DFQATT, CDR2 SNEGSKA, per germline (reference sequence). CDR3 amino acids: CSARRPFYNEQFF. The CDR3 region has the DNA TGCAGTGCTAGACGGCCGTTTTACAATGAGCAGTTCTTC.

This clonotype showed up many times. This chain connects TRBV4-2 to TRBJ1-1, with 11 bases fitting TRBD1. The CDR3 sequence is 15 residues long. V was pared by 4 bases and J by 7 bases, with 8 bases of the junction left unmatched. Per the germline V gene, CDR1 is LGHNA and CDR2 is YNFKEQ. Here the CDR3 reads CASSRGTGGFGEAFF. In nucleotides, the CDR3 is TGTGCCAGCAGCCGCGGGACAGGGGGATTTGGTGAAGCTTTCTTT.

This clonotype has at least ten counts. The rearrangement links TRBV18 to TRBJ1-1; a weak D match, TRBD1 (6 bases). The V end was cut by 8 bases, the J end by 1 base, with 11 bases between. CDR1 KGHSH and CDR2 LQKENI come from the germline V gene. The CDR3 loop spans 13 amino acids. CDR3 in DNA: TGTGCCAGCAGCCCGACAGGGAACACTGAAGCTTTCTTT. As protein: CASSPTGNTEAFF.

This clonotype was counted at least ten times. This chain links TRBV28 with TRBJ2-7, with D unresolved. The CDR3 contains 13 residues. The germline V gene encodes CDR1 MDHEN and CDR2 SYDVKM. Trimming left V 2 bases short and J 0 bases short, with 5 bases between. CDR3 sequence reads: CASSLNFSYEQYF. The CDR3 DNA sequence: TGTGCCAGCAGTTTAAACTTCTCCTACGAGCAGTACTTC. Filled out from reference TRBV28 and TRBJ2-7, the complete variable domain reads DVKVTQSSRYLVKRTGEKVFLECVQDMDHENMFWYRQDPGLGLRLIYFSYDVKMKEKGDIPEGYSVSREKKERFSLILESASTNQTSMYLCASSLNFSYEQYFGPGTRLTVT.

In its sample, this clonotype was seen many times. The chain has TRBV18 and TRBJ2-7, with D unclear. The CDR3 is made up of 13 amino acids. Germline V gene data show CDR1 as KGHSH and CDR2 as LQKENI. V lost 2 bases and J 0 bases, leaving 5 bases between the germline ends. CDR3 DNA: TGTGCCAGCTCACCAAGGAGCTCCTACGAGCAGTACTTC. It is translated as CASSPRSSYEQYF.

This clonotype was observed a handful of times. This rearrangement joins TRBV6-1 to TRBJ2-2; a possible D gene is TRBD2 (6 bases). In germline, CDR1 is MNHNS, CDR2 SASEGT. V was trimmed by 1 base and J by 0 bases, leaving 12 bases between them. There are 17 residues in the CDR3. This chain's CDR3 is CASSEVPGGTNTGELFF. DNA of the CDR3: TGTGCCAGCAGTGAAGTGCCCGGAGGGACGAACACCGGGGAGCTGTTTTTT.

This clonotype was recorded at least ten times. The chain has TRBV12-3 or TRBV12-4 and TRBJ1-5; D gene uncertain. This CDR3 region has 12 residues. Trimming removed 5 bases at V and 6 bases at J, with 8 bases between. DNA of the CDR3: TGTGCCAGCAGTCCCCCTAGTCAGCCCCAGCATTTT. Translated, it gives CASSPPSQPQHF.

The chain recombines TRBV5-5 with TRBJ2-3, with 14 bases identical to TRBD2. The CDR3 spans 18 residues. Looked up from germline, CDR1 is SGHKS and CDR2 is YYEKEE (reference sequence). The trim removed 4 bases at V and 4 bases at J, leaving 11 bases unmatched. This chain's CDR3 is CASSPSLGTSGSSDTQYF. The CDR3 DNA follows: TGTGCCAGCAGCCCTAGTCTCGGGACTAGCGGGAGTTCAGATACGCAGTATTTT.

This chain joins TRBV4-2 and TRBJ2-2; D remains ambiguous. Germline V lookup: CDR1 LGHNA, CDR2 YNFKEQ. Trimming cost V 7 bases and J 6 bases, with 15 bases left between them. This CDR3 contains 14 residues. The CDR3 loop reads CASTFDFAAGELFF. The CDR3 coding sequence is TGTGCCAGCACCTTTGATTTTGCTGCCGGGGAGCTGTTTTTT.

The table lists this clonotype with many counts. The chain couples TRBV25-1 to TRBJ1-2; D not certain. Germline CDR1 reads MGHDK; CDR2 reads SYGVNS. The CDR3 sequence is 15 residues long. Trimming removed 3 bases from V and 4 bases from J, with 15 bases in between. The DNA for the CDR3 is TGTGCCAGCAGTGATTGGTCTTGGGTCTCCTATGGCTACACCTTC. Encoded protein: CASSDWSWVSYGYTF.

This clonotype was observed at least ten times. CDR3 DNA: TGTGCCAGCAGCTTAGAGAGTCCAGATACGCAGTATTTT. Protein: CASSLESPDTQYF. V is TRBV7-2 and J is TRBJ2-3; no clear D gene. This CDR3 contains 13 residues. V lost 1 base, J lost 4 bases, and 6 bases lay in between. Looked up from germline, CDR1 is SGHTA and CDR2 is FQGNSA.